The 18 T cell receptor beta chains listed next were all sequenced from one sample in a study of shared clonotypes between healthy human individuals. Assay: immunoSEQ multiplex PCR; the TCRdb copy retains only in-frame clones and omits some. The sample shows around 1.9 million clones, about 92% of them seen only once. In the naive CD8 group, cells lacked CD45RO and were positively selected for CCR7, so terminally differentiated effector memory CD45RA+ cells were left out. The source material was naive CD8+ T cells from PBMCs. These receptors were taken from a young man in good health. Some clones in this sample may be carry-over from other donors' samples.

The gene calls are TRBV28 and TRBJ1-2; 9 nucleotides align to TRBD1. Germline trimming cut 7 bases from V and 4 bases from J; bases unmatched to any gene: 16. Germline CDR1 MDHEN, CDR2 SYDVKM. This CDR3 contains 17 residues. CDR3 nucleotides: TGTGCCAGCACCCCCCCCTGGGAGACAGGGGGTGGCTATGGCTACACCTTC. Residues: CASTPPWETGGGYGYTF.

This chain's CDR3 is CASKRQGATGANVLTF. The CDR3 coding sequence is TGTGCCAGCAAACGACAGGGGGCTACCGGGGCCAACGTCCTGACTTTC. The V and J genes are TRBV28 and TRBJ2-6, with TRBD1 matching over 10 bases. Germline loops: CDR1 MDHEN, CDR2 SYDVKM. V gave up 7 bases and J gave up 4 bases; unmatched junction bases: 7. The CDR3 runs 16 residues.

Note on this clone: Other DNA sequences in this specimen translate into the identical CDR3. The chain employs TRBV27 and TRBJ2-7; D not resolved. CDR1 is MNHEY, CDR2 SMNVEV, per germline (reference sequence). Deletions cut 4 bases from V and 0 bases from J, with 4 bases between. This CDR3 contains 12 residues. The CDR3 loop reads CASSSNSYEQYF. The DNA of the CDR3 is TGTGCCAGCAGTTCGAACTCCTACGAGCAGTACTTC.

J is TRBJ2-3 and V is TRBV30, with 10 bases lining up with TRBD2. V was pared by 2 bases and J by 3 bases, with 2 bases of the junction left unmatched. This CDR3 contains 14 residues. Germline CDR1 reads GTSNPN; CDR2 reads SVGIG (reference sequence). The CDR3 is CAWSSSGRTDTQYF. CDR3 bases: TGTGCCTGGAGTAGTAGCGGGAGGACAGATACGCAGTATTTT.

As to this clone: Other DNA sequences in the sample encode the same CDR3. The CDR3 DNA reads TGTGCCAGCAGCGTAGGTCTCTCTGGGGCCAACGTCCTGACTTTC. Protein: CASSVGLSGANVLTF. The chain employs TRBV9 and TRBJ2-6, with D hard to call. The CDR3 length is 15 residues. Germline V CDR1 and CDR2: SGDLS, YYNGEE. Deletions cut 0 bases from V and 0 bases from J, with 4 bases between.

This clone appeared once. This chain connects TRBV7-9 to TRBJ2-1, with D uncertain. The V gene's germline CDR1 is SEHNR and CDR2 FQNEAQ (reference sequence). Trimming took off 5 bases at V and 10 bases at J, with 12 bases between the two ends. This CDR3 has 12 amino acids. In nucleotides, the CDR3 is TGTGCCAGCAGCCCAGGATATCGGGAGCAGTTCTTC. Its protein product is CASSPGYREQFF.

A note on this clone: This specimen includes other DNA sequences encoding the same CDR3. The genes are TRBV7-9 and TRBJ1-1; D unresolved. CDR1 is SEHNR, CDR2 FQNEAQ, per germline (reference sequence). V was clipped by 2 bases and J by 2 bases, with 6 bases between them. This CDR3 has 13 amino acids. This CDR3 reads CASSLLVNTEAFF. The CDR3 coding sequence is TGTGCCAGCAGCTTATTAGTTAACACTGAAGCTTTCTTT.

In DNA form, the CDR3 reads TGTGCCAGCAATCCGGGGCACACAACCTACGAGCAGTACTTC. Translation gives CASNPGHTTYEQYF. J is TRBJ2-7 and V is TRBV6-5, with D possibly being TRBD1 or TRBD2 (5 bases each). The germline CDR1 and CDR2 sequences are MNHEY and SVGAGI. Trimming removed 7 bases from V and 2 bases from J, with 15 bases in between. The CDR3 is made up of 14 amino acids.

The chain combines TRBV6-5 with TRBJ2-1; 11 bases fit TRBD2. The V gene end was trimmed by 6 bases and the J gene end by 3 bases; junction bases not matched to a gene: 4. This CDR3 is 15 amino acids long. CDR1 MNHEY and CDR2 SVGAGI come from the germline V gene. This CDR3 reads CASREGLAVYNEQFF. In nucleotides, the CDR3 is TGTGCCAGCAGGGAGGGACTAGCGGTCTACAATGAGCAGTTCTTC.

V is TRBV5-4 and J is TRBJ1-1; D is uncertain. In germline, CDR1 is SGHNT, CDR2 YYREEE (reference sequence). Trimming took off 3 bases at V and 11 bases at J, with 11 bases between the two ends. The CDR3 spans 11 residues. CDR3 DNA: TGTGCCAGCAGCTCTAACCGGGAGGCTTTCTTT. This gives the protein CASSSNREAFF. The full variable domain, its missing parts supplied by reference TRBV5-4 and TRBJ1-1, is ETGVTQSPTHLIKTRGQQVTLRCSSQSGHNTVSWYQQALGQGPQFIFQYYREEENGRGNFPPRFSGLQFPNYSSELNVNALELDDSALYLCASSSNREAFFGQGTRLTVV.

The V call is TRBV19, the J call TRBJ1-2, with TRBD1 matching 8 bases. CDR1 is LNHDA and CDR2 is SQIVND in the germline V gene (reference sequence). Unmatched junction bases numbered 4, after V lost 3 bases and J lost 4 bases. The CDR3 has 14 residues. The CDR3 nucleotides read TGTGCCAGTAGTATTCAGGGGGCAAGCTATGGCTACACCTTC. As protein: CASSIQGASYGYTF.

The rearrangement uses TRBV27 and TRBJ2-5; D might be TRBD1 or TRBD2, each matching 5 bases. The CDR3 totals 14 residues. Trimming removed 5 bases at V and 4 bases at J, with 14 bases between. Germline-derived CDR1 and CDR2 are MNHEY and SMNVEV (reference sequence). The CDR3 nucleotides are TGTGCCAGCAGTCCGCGAGGGACGGGAGAGACCCAGTACTTC. This encodes CASSPRGTGETQYF.

The chain has TRBV27 and TRBJ1-1; the D gene is possibly TRBD1 (5 bases). CDR3 length: 13 amino acids. Per germline, CDR1 MNHEY and CDR2 SMNVEV (reference sequence). Trimming removed 4 bases from V and 5 bases from J, with 11 bases in between. This chain's CDR3 is CASSWQGSTEAFF. In DNA form, the CDR3 reads TGTGCCAGCAGTTGGCAGGGAAGTACTGAAGCTTTCTTT.

The rearrangement joins TRBV4-1 to TRBJ1-1; weak D call: TRBD1 (6 bases). The length of the CDR3 is 18 residues. The germline V gene has CDR1 MGHRA and CDR2 YSYEKL. V lost 0 bases to trimming and J lost 1 base, with 18 bases between them. Here the CDR3 reads CASSQDPQGRMGNTEAFF. In DNA form, the CDR3 reads TGCGCCAGCAGCCAAGATCCACAGGGCCGCATGGGGAACACTGAAGCTTTCTTT.

The chain combines TRBV2 with TRBJ2-5, with 11 positions matching TRBD2. J gave up 3 bases and V 7 bases, and 7 bases lay outside the gene matches. Germline CDR1 SNHLY, CDR2 FYNNEI. The CDR3 extends over 15 amino acids. The CDR3 DNA follows: TGTGCCAGCACTGGTAGCGGGAGGGTAGAAGAGACCCAGTACTTC. It codes for CASTGSGRVEETQYF. The complete variable domain, with remaining parts taken from reference TRBV2 and TRBJ2-5, reads EPEVTQTPSHQVTQMGQEVILRCVPISNHLYFYWYRQILGQKVEFLVSFYNNEISEKSEIFDDQFSVERPDGSNFTLKIRSTKLEDSAMYFCASTGSGRVEETQYFGPGTRLLVL.

This chain joins TRBV28 and TRBJ2-5; D gene unclear. V lost 8 bases and J 6 bases, leaving 16 bases between the germline ends. The CDR3 runs to 13 residues. Germline CDR1 and CDR2: MDHEN and SYDVKM. The CDR3 is CASRSIGEKTQYF. CDR3 nucleotides: TGTGCCAGCCGATCCATTGGGGAAAAGACCCAGTACTTC. Drawing the rest from reference TRBV28 and TRBJ2-5, the complete variable domain is DVKVTQSSRYLVKRTGEKVFLECVQDMDHENMFWYRQDPGLGLRLIYFSYDVKMKEKGDIPEGYSVSREKKERFSLILESASTNQTSMYLCASRSIGEKTQYFGPGTRLLVL.

This rearrangement joins TRBV7-9 to TRBJ2-5; D is unresolved. The closer fit of TRBJ2-7 to the DNA end suggests the J call may be wrong. CDR1 and CDR2 from the germline V gene are SEHNR and FQNEAQ (reference sequence). CDR3 length: 15 residues. CDR3 sequence (DNA): TGTGCCAGCAGCTTAGCGTCCGGGCAACGATACGAGCAGTACTTC. Its translation: CASSLASGQRYEQYF.

In its sample, this clone was seen once. The chain carries TRBV28 and TRBJ2-3; no definite D call. Germline CDR1 and CDR2: MDHEN and SYDVKM. The CDR3 consists of 12 residues. Trimming stripped 4 bases from V and 6 bases from J, with 8 bases between. CDR3 DNA sequence: TGTGCCAGCAGTTCTCGATTCGATACGCAGTATTTT. It yields the protein CASSSRFDTQYF.